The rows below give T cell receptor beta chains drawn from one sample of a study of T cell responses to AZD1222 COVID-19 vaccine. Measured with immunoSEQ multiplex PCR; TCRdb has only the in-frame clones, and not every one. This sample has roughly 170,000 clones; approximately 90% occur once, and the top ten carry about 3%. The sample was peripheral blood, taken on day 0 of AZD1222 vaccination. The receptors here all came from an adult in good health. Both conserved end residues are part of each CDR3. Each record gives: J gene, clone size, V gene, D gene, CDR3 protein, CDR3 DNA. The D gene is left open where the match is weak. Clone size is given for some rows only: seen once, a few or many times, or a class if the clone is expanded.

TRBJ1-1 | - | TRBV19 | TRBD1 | CASSKETGLNTEAFF | TGTGCCAGTAGCAAAGAGACAGGGCTGAACACTGAAGCTTTCTTT
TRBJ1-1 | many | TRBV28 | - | CASSSTRASDESGTEAFF | TGTGCCAGCAGTTCGACCCGGGCGAGCGACGAATCTGGCACTGAAGCTTTCTTT
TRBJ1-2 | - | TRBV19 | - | CASSPGPGGGYTF | TGTGCCAGTAGCCCGGGTCCTGGGGGTGGCTACACCTTC
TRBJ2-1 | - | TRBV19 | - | CASSWLTGTPTYNEQFF | TGTGCCAGTAGTTGGTTGACCGGGACTCCTACCTACAATGAGCAGTTCTTC
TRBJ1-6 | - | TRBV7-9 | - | CASSLANAGGSPLHF | TGTGCCAGCAGCTTAGCGAATGCTGGGGGTTCACCCCTCCACTTT
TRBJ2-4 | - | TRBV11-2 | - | CASSPLAGARNIQYF | TGTGCCAGCAGCCCCCTGGCGGGGGCTAGAAACATTCAGTACTTC
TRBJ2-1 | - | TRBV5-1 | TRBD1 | CASSSGQGANNEQFF | TGCGCCAGCAGCTCCGGACAGGGGGCGAACAATGAGCAGTTCTTC
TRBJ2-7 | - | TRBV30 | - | CACREGARFSYEQYF | TGTGCCTGCCGGGAGGGGGCGAGATTCTCCTACGAGCAGTACTTC
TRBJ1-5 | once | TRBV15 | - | CATSDLDSRNQPQHF | TGTGCCACCAGCGACCTGGACAGCCGCAATCAGCCCCAGCATTTT
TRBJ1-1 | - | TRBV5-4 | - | CASSLRRQEPEAFF | TGTGCCAGCAGCCTACGGAGACAGGAACCTGAAGCTTTCTTT